These 3 T cell receptor beta chains came from one sample sequenced in a study of Graves' ophthalmopathy and Graves' hyperthyroidism. Researchers took RNA transcripts and amplified TCR beta CDR3 regions from them. RT-PCR in the first round used HTBI primers; a second-round multiplex PCR followed. One entry per CDR3 protein, called by TCRdb with MiXCR from the multiplex PCR reads. The sample consists of about 380,000 distinct CDR3 sequences, just over 15% of them appearing once. The specimen was peripheral blood. The source is a woman aged 18-29 years with stable Graves' hyperthyroidism.

In this sample, this clonotype turned up many times. The chain is built from TRBV9 and TRBJ2-5; D is perhaps TRBD1 or TRBD2 (6 bases each). The CDR3 has 16 residues. CDR1 is SGDLS and CDR2 is YYNGEE in the germline V gene. Trimming took 0 bases from V and 0 from J, leaving 12 bases between them. The CDR3 nucleotides read TGTGCCAGCAGCGTAGGGGCCGGGGGCCACCAAGAGACCCAGTACTTC. It encodes CASSVGAGGHQETQYF.

This clonotype was seen only a few times. This chain joins TRBV20-1 and TRBJ2-3, with D unresolved. Trimming shortened V by 0 bases and J by 6 bases, and 7 bases separated the two germline ends. The CDR3 is made up of 12 amino acids. Germline CDR1 is DFQATT and CDR2 is SNEGSKA (reference sequence). The CDR3 region is CSARDGRDTQYF. The CDR3 DNA reads as TGCAGTGCTAGAGATGGGCGCGATACGCAGTATTTT.

This chain connects TRBV19 to TRBJ1-2, with D possibly being TRBD1 (6 bases). The CDR3 sequence is 17 residues long. Germline loops: CDR1 LNHDA, CDR2 SQIVND (reference sequence). Trimming took 2 bases from V and 2 from J, leaving 18 bases between them. As DNA, the CDR3 is TGTGCCAGTAGTATATCCTTCTCGGGGGGGCTCAACTATGGCTACACCTTC. Translation: CASSISFSGGLNYGYTF.